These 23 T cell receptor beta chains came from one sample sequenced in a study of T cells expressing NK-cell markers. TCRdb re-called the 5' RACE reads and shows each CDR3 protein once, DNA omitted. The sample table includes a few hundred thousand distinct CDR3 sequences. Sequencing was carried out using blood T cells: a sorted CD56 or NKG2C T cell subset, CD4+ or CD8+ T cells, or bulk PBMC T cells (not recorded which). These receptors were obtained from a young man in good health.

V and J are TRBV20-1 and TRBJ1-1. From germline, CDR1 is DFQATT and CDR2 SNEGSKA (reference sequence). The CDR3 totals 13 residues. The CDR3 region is CSARVSENTEAFF.

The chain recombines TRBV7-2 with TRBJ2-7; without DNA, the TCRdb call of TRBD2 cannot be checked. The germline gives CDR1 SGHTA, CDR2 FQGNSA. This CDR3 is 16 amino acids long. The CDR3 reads CASSLRSSGRFHEQYF.

This CDR3 reads CASSLVQGHEQFF. This chain connects TRBV5-1 to TRBJ2-1; absent DNA, TCRdb's TRBD1 call cannot be checked. CDR3 length equals 13 residues. Germline V gene lookup returns CDR1 SGHRS and CDR2 YFSETQ.

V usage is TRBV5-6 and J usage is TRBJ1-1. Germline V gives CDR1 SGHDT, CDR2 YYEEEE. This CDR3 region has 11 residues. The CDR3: CASSLNTEAFF.

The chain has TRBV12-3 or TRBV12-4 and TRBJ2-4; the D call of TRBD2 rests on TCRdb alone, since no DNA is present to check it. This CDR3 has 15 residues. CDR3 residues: CASSQTRVPKNIQYF.

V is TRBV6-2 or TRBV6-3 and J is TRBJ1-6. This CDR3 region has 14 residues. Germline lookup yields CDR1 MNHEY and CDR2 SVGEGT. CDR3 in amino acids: CASSYRAEEAPLHF.

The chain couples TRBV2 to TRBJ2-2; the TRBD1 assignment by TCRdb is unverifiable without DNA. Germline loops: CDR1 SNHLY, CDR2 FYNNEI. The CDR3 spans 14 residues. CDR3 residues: CASSGAGRTGELFF.

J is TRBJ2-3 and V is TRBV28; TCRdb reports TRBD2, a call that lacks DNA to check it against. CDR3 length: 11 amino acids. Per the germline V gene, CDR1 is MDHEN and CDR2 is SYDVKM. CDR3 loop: CASSPGTAQYF. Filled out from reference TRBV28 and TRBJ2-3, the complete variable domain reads DVKVTQSSRYLVKRTGEKVFLECVQDMDHENMFWYRQDPGLGLRLIYFSYDVKMKEKGDIPEGYSVSREKKERFSLILESASTNQTSMYLCASSPGTAQYFGPGTRLTVL.

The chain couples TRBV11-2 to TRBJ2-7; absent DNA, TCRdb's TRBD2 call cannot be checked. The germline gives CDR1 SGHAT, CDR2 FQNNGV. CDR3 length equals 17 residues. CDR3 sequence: CASSSASGRARTYEQYF.

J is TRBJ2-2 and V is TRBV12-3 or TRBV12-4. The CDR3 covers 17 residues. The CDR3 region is CASSLARGSFRTGELFF.

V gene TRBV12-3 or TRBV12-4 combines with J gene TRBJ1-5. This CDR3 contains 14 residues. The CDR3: CASSANMIGQPQHF.

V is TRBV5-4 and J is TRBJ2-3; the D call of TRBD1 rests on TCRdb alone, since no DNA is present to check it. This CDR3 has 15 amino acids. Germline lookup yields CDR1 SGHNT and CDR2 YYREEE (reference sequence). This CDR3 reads CASSKTGVSTDTQYF.

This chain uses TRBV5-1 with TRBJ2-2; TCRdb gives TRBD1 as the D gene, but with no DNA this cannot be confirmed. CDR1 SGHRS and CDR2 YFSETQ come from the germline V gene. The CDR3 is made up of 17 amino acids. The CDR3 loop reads CASSYQLLQGRAGELFF.

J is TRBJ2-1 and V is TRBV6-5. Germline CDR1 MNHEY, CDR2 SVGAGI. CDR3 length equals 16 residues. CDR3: CASSYSGRSNYNEQFF.

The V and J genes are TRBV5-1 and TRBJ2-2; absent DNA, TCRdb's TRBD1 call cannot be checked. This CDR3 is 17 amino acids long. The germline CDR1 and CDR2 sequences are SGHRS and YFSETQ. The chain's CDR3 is CASSLPSGGLPTGELFF.

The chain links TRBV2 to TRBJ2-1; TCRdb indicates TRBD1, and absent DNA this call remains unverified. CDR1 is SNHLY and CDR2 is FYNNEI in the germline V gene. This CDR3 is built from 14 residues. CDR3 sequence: CASSGTGGLSEQFF.

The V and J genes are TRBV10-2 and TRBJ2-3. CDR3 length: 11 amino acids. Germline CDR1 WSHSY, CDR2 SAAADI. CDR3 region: CASSEGDTQYF.

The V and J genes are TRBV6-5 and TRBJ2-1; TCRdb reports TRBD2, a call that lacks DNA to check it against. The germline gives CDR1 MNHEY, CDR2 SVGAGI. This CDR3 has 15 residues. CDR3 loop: CASFRGGRASDEQFF.

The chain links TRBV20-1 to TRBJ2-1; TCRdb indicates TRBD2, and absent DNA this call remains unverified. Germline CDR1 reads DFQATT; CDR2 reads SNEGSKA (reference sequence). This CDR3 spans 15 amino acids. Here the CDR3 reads CSAGSSAAIYNEQFF.

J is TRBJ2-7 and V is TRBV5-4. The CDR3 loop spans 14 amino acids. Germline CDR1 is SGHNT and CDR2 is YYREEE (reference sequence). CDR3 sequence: CASSIGPKIVEQYF. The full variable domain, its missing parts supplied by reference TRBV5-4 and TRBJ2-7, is ETGVTQSPTHLIKTRGQQVTLRCSSQSGHNTVSWYQQALGQGPQFIFQYYREEENGRGNFPPRFSGLQFPNYSSELNVNALELDDSALYLCASSIGPKIVEQYFGPGTRLTVT.

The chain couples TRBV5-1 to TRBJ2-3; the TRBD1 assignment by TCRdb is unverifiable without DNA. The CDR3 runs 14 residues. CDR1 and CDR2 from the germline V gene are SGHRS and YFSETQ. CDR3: CASSLTSPPDTQYF.

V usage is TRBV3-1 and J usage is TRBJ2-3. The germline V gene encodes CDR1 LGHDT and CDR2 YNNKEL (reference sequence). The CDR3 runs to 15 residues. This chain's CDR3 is CASSHTDRRTDTQYF.

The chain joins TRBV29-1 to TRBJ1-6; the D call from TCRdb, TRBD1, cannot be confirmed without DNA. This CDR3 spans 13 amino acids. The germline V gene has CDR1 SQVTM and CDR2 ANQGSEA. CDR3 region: CSVGTGGNSPLHF.